This T cell receptor (beta chain) was observed in a study of blood T cell repertoires in COVID-19. Study in general: Spain, Italy and the United States supplied samples that represented acute and convalescent COVID-19. PBMCs, B-cell-depleted T cells, or T cells were the source of the cDNA or gDNA that made up the material.

Per the original data handling: Estimates of nucleated cell counts were drawn from the amplification of reference gene primers. Profiled with immunoSEQ multiplex PCR; TCRdb holds only in-frame clones, not every one. The D gene and trimming were derived from the DNA, and the V and J assignments and clone size from that table. The table includes some 120,000 clones, 70% to 90% detected once. V lost 5 bases to trimming and J lost 3 bases; unmatched junction nucleotides: 10. Germline CDR1 is SGHKS and CDR2 is YYEKEE (reference sequence). This CDR3 has 15 amino acids. The origin of this receptor is an older woman with acute or convalescent COVID-19. This chain links TRBV5-5 with TRBJ1-2; 7 nucleotides match TRBD1. The specimen was peripheral blood. Here the CDR3 reads CASSRAGGVDYGYTF. The CDR3, as DNA: TGTGCCAGCAGTAGGGCAGGGGGAGTCGACTATGGCTACACCTTC.